This is a list of T cell receptor beta chains from one sample in a study of human T cells and chemical hapten exposure. Using its own MiXCR run on the RACE reads, TCRdb lists one record per CDR3 protein. The sample contains roughly 360,000 distinct CDR3 sequences, approximately 5.1% of which appear only once. This sample comprised whole blood, obtained in connection with sensitization to the hapten diphenylcyclopropenone (DPC). The origin of the receptors is a woman in her forties or fifties with alopecia areata. Some clones in this sample may be carry-over from other donors' samples. Each CDR3 is given with its conserved first and last residue. D genes are given only for firm matches. A row's size may be missing; if present it is once, few, many or a size class.

TRBJ1-5,NA,many,TRBV28,CASSLMGAGGNQPQHF,TGTGCCAGCAGCCTCATGGGGGCAGGAGGCAATCAGCCCCAGCATTTT
TRBJ2-1,NA,few,TRBV28,CASSFGEYYNEQFF,TGTGCCAGCAGTTTCGGGGAATACTACAATGAGCAGTTCTTC
TRBJ2-1,TRBD2,many,TRBV4-3,CASSRGTPRTSGRLIGGEQFF,TGCGCCAGCAGCCGGGGGACCCCAAGGACTAGCGGGAGGCTCATAGGGGGTGAGCAGTTCTTC
TRBJ1-2,NA,NA,TRBV29-1,CSVTDGYTF,TGCAGCGTGACGGATGGCTACACCTTC
TRBJ2-3,NA,many,TRBV20-1,CSARGSSTDTQYF,TGCAGTGCTAGAGGCTCTAGCACAGATACGCAGTATTTT
TRBJ2-2,NA,many,TRBV20-1,CSARAVANTGELFF,TGCAGTGCTAGGGCCGTTGCGAACACCGGGGAGCTGTTTTTT
TRBJ1-6,NA,NA,TRBV12-3/TRBV12-4,CASSRVSPSSSYNSPLHF,TGTGCCAGCAGCCGCGTGTCTCCGTCCAGCTCCTATAATTCACCCCTCCACTTT
TRBJ1-4,TRBD1,many,TRBV12-3/TRBV12-4,CASSSGTGSKEKLFF,TGTGCCAGCAGTTCAGGGACAGGGAGTAAGGAAAAACTGTTTTTT
TRBJ2-4,NA,few,TRBV6-2/TRBV6-3,CASSTLQDIQYF,TGTGCCAGCAGCACCCTCCAGGACATTCAGTACTTC
TRBJ2-5,NA,few,TRBV7-9,CASSSRAGLETQYF,TGTGCCAGCAGCTCCCGGGCGGGGCTAGAGACCCAGTACTTC
TRBJ1-3,NA,many,TRBV12-3/TRBV12-4,CASRPDGGFGNTIYF,TGTGCCAGCAGGCCGGACGGGGGCTTTGGAAACACCATATATTTT
TRBJ2-5,NA,many,TRBV3-1,CASSLQLGTFEETQYF,TGTGCCAGCAGCCTTCAACTCGGGACTTTCGAAGAGACCCAGTACTTC
TRBJ2-1,TRBD1,many,TRBV9,CASSVDGGQGVEQFF,TGTGCCAGCAGCGTAGATGGCGGACAGGGGGTTGAGCAGTTCTTC
TRBJ2-1,NA,few,TRBV6-5,CASSTPPYNEQFF,TGTGCCAGCAGTACGCCCCCCTACAATGAGCAGTTCTTC
TRBJ1-6,TRBD1,NA,TRBV27,CASSVLQGADSPLHF,TGTGCCAGCAGTGTCTTACAGGGGGCGGATTCACCCCTCCACTTT